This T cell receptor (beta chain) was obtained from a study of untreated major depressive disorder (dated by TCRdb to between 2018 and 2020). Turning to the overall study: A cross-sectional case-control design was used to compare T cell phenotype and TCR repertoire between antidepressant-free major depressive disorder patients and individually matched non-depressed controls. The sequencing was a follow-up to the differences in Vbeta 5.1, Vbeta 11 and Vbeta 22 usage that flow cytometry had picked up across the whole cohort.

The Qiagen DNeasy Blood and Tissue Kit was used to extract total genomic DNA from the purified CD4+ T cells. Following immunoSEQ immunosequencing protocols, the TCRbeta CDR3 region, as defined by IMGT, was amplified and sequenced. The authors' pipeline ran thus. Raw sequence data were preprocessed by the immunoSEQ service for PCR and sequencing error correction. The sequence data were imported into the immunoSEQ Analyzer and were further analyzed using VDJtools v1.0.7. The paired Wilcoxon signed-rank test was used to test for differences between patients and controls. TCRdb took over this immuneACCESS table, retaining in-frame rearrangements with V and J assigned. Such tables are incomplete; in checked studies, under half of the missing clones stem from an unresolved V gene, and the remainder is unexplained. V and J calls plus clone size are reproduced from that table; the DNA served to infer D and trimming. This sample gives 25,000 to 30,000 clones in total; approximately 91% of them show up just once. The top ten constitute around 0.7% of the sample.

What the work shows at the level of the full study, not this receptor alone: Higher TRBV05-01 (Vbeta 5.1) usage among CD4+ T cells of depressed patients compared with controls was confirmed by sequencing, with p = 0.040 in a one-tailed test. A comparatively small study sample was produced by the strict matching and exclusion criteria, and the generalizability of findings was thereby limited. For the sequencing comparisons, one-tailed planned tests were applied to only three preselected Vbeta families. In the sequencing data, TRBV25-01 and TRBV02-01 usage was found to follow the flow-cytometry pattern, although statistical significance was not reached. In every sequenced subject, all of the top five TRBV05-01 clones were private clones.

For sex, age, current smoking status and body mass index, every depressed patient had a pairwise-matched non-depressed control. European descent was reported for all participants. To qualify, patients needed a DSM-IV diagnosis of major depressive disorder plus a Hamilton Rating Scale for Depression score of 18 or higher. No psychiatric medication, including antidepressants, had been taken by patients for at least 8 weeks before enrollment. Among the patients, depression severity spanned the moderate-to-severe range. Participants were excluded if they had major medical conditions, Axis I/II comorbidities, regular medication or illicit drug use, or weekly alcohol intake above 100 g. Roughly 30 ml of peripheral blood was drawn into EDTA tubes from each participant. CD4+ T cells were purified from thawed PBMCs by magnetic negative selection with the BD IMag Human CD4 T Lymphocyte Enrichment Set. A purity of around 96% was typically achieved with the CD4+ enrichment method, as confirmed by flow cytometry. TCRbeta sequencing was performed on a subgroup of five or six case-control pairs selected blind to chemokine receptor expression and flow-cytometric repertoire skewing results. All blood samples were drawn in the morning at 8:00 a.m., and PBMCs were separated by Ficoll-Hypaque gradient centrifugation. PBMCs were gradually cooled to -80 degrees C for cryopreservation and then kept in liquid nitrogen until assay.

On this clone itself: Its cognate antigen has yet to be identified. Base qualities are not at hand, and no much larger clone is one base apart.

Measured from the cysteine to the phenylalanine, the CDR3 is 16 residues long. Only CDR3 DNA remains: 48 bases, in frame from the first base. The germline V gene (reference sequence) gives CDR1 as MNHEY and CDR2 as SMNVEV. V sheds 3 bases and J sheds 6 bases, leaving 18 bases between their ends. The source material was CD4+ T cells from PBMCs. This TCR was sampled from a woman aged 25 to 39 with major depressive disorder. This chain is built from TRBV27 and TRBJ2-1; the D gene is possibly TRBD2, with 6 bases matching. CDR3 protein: CASSLNMAGFGNEQFF. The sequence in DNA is TGTGCCAGCAGTTTGAATATGGCGGGGTTTGGCAATGAGCAGTTCTTC.